Below, 7 T cell receptor beta chains from the same sample are listed, as sequenced in a study of shared clonotypes between healthy human individuals (TCRdb year 2020). Library creation used the immunoSEQ multiplex PCR assay. TCRdb limited this immuneACCESS table to in-frame rearrangements with V and J called. A share of clones is missing; checked studies link under half to unresolved V genes, and the rest is unexplained. A total of over a million clones appear in this sample, about 80% of them only once. 0.6% to 0.75% of the sample rests with the top ten. Specimen: memory CD4+ T cells from PBMCs. This specimen's cell subset or site label, interpreted: CD45RA-negative fraction. The receptors shown here come from a man younger than 30 in good health. Some clones in this sample may be carry-over from other donors' samples.

In its sample, this clone was seen once. Germline is not matched at one junction end, which may reflect a read error. This sequence joins TRBV6-5 and TRBJ1-1; the D gene is possibly TRBD1 (6 bases). The length of the CDR3 is 15 residues. Germline V gene lookup returns CDR1 MNHEY and CDR2 SVGAGI. The CDR3: CASSPRRGPNTEVFF. The CDR3 DNA is TGTGCCAGCAGTCCCCGACGGGGGCCGAACACTGAAGTTTTCTTT.

In this sample, this clone turned up many times. Other DNA sequences in this sample translate to the same CDR3. J is TRBJ1-2 and V is TRBV7-9; D unresolved. Trimming pared 5 bases from V and 4 bases from J, leaving 11 bases between. Germline-derived CDR1 and CDR2 are SEHNR and FQNEAQ (reference sequence). The CDR3 has 13 amino acids. The CDR3 DNA reads TGTGCCAGCAGCCCCGGCGGCAGCTATGGCTACACCTTC. Translating gives CASSPGGSYGYTF.

The chain is built from TRBV11-2 and TRBJ2-7; a weak D match, TRBD2 (6 bases). Trimming pared 2 bases from V and 2 bases from J, leaving 10 bases between. In germline, CDR1 is SGHAT, CDR2 FQNNGV. The CDR3 is 14 amino acids. The CDR3 region is CASSLIRTTYEQYF. The CDR3 DNA reads as TGTGCCAGCAGCTTAATCCGGACTACCTACGAGCAGTACTTC.

The CDR3 spells CASSYRGGRAFF. CDR3 nucleotides: TGTGCCAGCAGTTACCGGGGGGGGCGAGCTTTCTTT. V usage is TRBV6-5 and J usage is TRBJ1-1, with D maybe TRBD1 (6 bases). V dropped 2 bases and J dropped 10 bases, with 11 bases sitting between them. This CDR3 contains 12 residues. Germline V CDR1 and CDR2: MNHEY, SVGAGI.

The chain links TRBV7-8 to TRBJ2-3, with D tentatively TRBD1 (5 bases). V lost 2 bases and J lost 2, with 8 bases in between. Germline V CDR1 and CDR2: SGHVS, FQNEAQ. The CDR3 sequence is 14 residues long. Written as DNA, the CDR3 is TGTGCCAGCAGCTTATTCAGGGACACAGATACGCAGTATTTT. This sequence encodes CASSLFRDTDTQYF. The whole variable domain, filled in from reference TRBV7-8 and TRBJ2-3, reads GAGVSQSPRYKVAKRGQDVALRCDPISGHVSLFWYQQALGQGPEFLTYFQNEAQLDKSGLPSDRFFAERPEGSVSTLKIQRTQQEDSAVYLCASSLFRDTDTQYFGPGTRLTVL.

A remark on this clone: Other DNA sequences in the sample encode the same CDR3. The chain joins TRBV5-1 to TRBJ1-5; D is unclear. The CDR3 covers 13 residues. CDR1 is SGHRS and CDR2 is YFSETQ in the germline V gene. V lost 2 bases and J lost 0, with 3 bases in between. The chain's CDR3 is CASSFSSNQPQHF. The CDR3 DNA reads TGCGCCAGCAGCTTTAGTAGCAATCAGCCCCAGCATTTT.

The chain recombines TRBV6-6 with TRBJ2-5; no firm D call. The CDR3 extends over 15 amino acids. Germline values: CDR1 MNHNY, CDR2 SVGAGI (reference sequence). Trimming took 8 bases from V and 0 from J, leaving 16 bases between them. DNA of the CDR3: TGTGCCAGCGGGTCTCTGGGGTACGACCAAGAGACCCAGTACTTC. Translated: CASGSLGYDQETQYF.